This TCR beta chain was found in a study of cytomegalovirus exposure and HLA in healthy donors. Each donor was healthy, and each was a bone marrow donor. Donors likely had unrecorded immune exposures despite being nominally healthy when sampled. J lost 7 bases, V lost 0 bases, and 2 bases had no gene match. This CDR3 has 14 residues. In germline, CDR1 is KGHSH, CDR2 LQKENI. Vbeta (60) and Jbeta (13) primers were used in the PCR. The data were produced by immunoSEQ multiplex PCR, yet TCRdb's version contains in-frame clones alone and is incomplete. The data contain fewer than 250,000 clones, about 78% of them singletons.

Sequenced material: PBMCs. V gene TRBV18 combines with J gene TRBJ1-2, with TRBD1 identical over 10 bases. This clonotype was sampled from a male donor in good health and CMV-seronegative. For the CDR3, the DNA is TGTGCCAGCTCACCACCGACAGGGGGCATTGGCTACACCTTC. It yields the protein CASSPPTGGIGYTF.